These 20 T cell receptor beta chains came from one sample sequenced in a study of tumor and adjacent non-tumor tissue in lung cancer. No cell sorting was done before RNA was extracted from the tissue. Distant lung tissue was collected more than 3 cm away from the tumor edge. A modified ARM-PCR protocol with three rounds of nested PCR amplified TCRbeta. TCRdb reprocessed the multiplex PCR reads via MiXCR and lists one record per CDR3 protein. The top ten clones hold about 29% of a sample with 80,000 to 100,000 distinct CDR3 sequences, 75% to 85% of them seen once. Sequencing was carried out using distant non-tumor lung tissue. The receptors come from a man aged 55 to 70 with small cell lung cancer.

As for this clonotype: One junction end does not reproduce the germline sequence, and a read error may be involved. This chain connects TRBV12-3 or TRBV12-4 to TRBJ2-7; 7 bases are a match to TRBD2. This CDR3 is 14 amino acids long. Here the CDR3 DNA reads TGTGCCAGCAGCCAAGGACTAGACTCCTACGAGCCGTACTTC. Translating it yields CASSQGLDSYEPYF.

On this clonotype: Sequence at one end of the junction differs from germline and may be a read error. The genes are TRBV11-2 and TRBJ1-2, with a weak D call TRBD1 (5 bases). The CDR3 extends over 13 amino acids. CDR1 SGHAT and CDR2 FQNNGV come from the germline V gene. The CDR3 DNA is TGTGTCAGCAGCTTAGGATGGGGGGATGGCTACACCTTC. Protein product: CVSSLGWGDGYTF.

About this clonotype: The junction departs from the called germline gene at one end, perhaps through a read error. V and J are TRBV4-1 and TRBJ1-5; a possible D gene is TRBD1 (6 bases). Germline loops: CDR1 MGHRA, CDR2 YSYEKL. The CDR3 loop spans 15 amino acids. Written as DNA, the CDR3 is TGTACCAGCAGCTCGACTACAGGGTGGGATCAGCCCCAGCATTTT. Its translation is CTSSSTTGWDQPQHF.

A word on this clonotype: An end of the junction differs from the germline gene, which may be a read error. The chain couples TRBV29-1 to TRBJ2-7; weak D call: TRBD2 (5 bases). The V gene's germline CDR1 is SQVTM and CDR2 ANQGSEA. This CDR3 comprises 14 residues. The CDR3 bases are TGTAGCGCGACGCTATCGGGTAGCTCCTACGAGCAGTACTTC. This codes for CSATLSGSSYEQYF.

This chain connects TRBV10-3 to TRBJ2-1; 7 bases fit TRBD2. Trimming took 3 bases from V and 13 from J; bases not matched to a gene: 6. Germline CDR1 and CDR2: ENHRY and SYGVKD. CDR3 length equals 12 residues. The chain's CDR3 is CAISELAREQFF. The CDR3 nucleotides read TGTGCCATCAGTGAACTAGCGCGCGAACAGTTCTTC.

Concerning this clonotype: A read error is possible here, since a much larger clone lies one base away. CDR3 region: CASTREDQDTQYF. In DNA form, the CDR3 reads TGTGCCAGCACCCGTGAGGACCAAGATACCCAGTACTTC. The genes are TRBV7-8 and TRBJ2-5; no firm D call. Germline V lookup: CDR1 SGHVS, CDR2 FQNEAQ. There are 13 residues in the CDR3. Filled out from reference TRBV7-8 and TRBJ2-5, the complete variable domain reads GAGVSQSPRYKVAKRGQDVALRCDPISGHVSLFWYQQALGQGPEFLTYFQNEAQLDKSGLPSDRFFAERPEGSVSTLKIQRTQQEDSAVYLCASTREDQDTQYFGPGTRLLVL.

This clonotype was recorded only once. The chain joins TRBV5-1 to TRBJ2-3; D tentatively reads TRBD1 or TRBD2 (5 bases each). Germline CDR1 SGHRS, CDR2 YFSETQ. Trimming pared 4 bases from V and 6 bases from J, leaving 21 bases between. This CDR3 is 16 amino acids long. CDR3 protein: CASSVSLRGAGDTQYF. The CDR3, as DNA: TGCGCCAGCAGCGTCAGCCTGAGGGGTGCAGGGGATACGCAGTATTTT.

On this clonotype: At one end the junction does not follow the germline gene, possibly because of a read error. The chain combines TRBV6-5 with TRBJ2-1; 9 bases align to TRBD2. Looked up from germline, CDR1 is MNHEY and CDR2 is SVGAGI. The CDR3 totals 17 residues. CDR3 region: CASSYSIWGLADDELFF. The CDR3 DNA is TGTGCCAGCAGTTACTCGATCTGGGGACTAGCAGACGATGAGCTGTTCTTC.

Worth noting for this clonotype: One junction end does not reproduce the germline sequence, and a read error may be involved. The chain is built from TRBV5-6 and TRBJ2-2, with D perhaps being TRBD1 or TRBD2 (5 bases each). This CDR3 contains 20 residues. Germline V CDR1 and CDR2: SGHDT, YYEEEE. The CDR3 reads CASGWGNSPTGLWNTGELFF. As DNA, the CDR3 is TGTGCCAGCGGTTGGGGGAACTCACCGACGGGGCTATGGAACACCGGGGAGCTATTTTTT.

For this clonotype: The junction does not match germline at one end; this may be a read error. This chain uses TRBV12-3 or TRBV12-4 with TRBJ2-1; D remains ambiguous. This CDR3 contains 13 residues. The CDR3 nucleotides read TGTGCCAGAAGTTTAGCTAGATTCAATGAGCAGTTCTTC. Translated, it gives CARSLARFNEQFF.

Points on this clonotype: A read error may produce the germline difference seen at one junction end. CDR3 nucleotide sequence: TGTGCCAGCAACTTAGAGTCAACGATTGGGGGGGCCTACACAGATACACAGTATTTT. Residues: CASNLESTIGGAYTDTQYF. This sequence joins TRBV11-2 and TRBJ2-3; a possible D gene is TRBD2 (7 bases). CDR3 length: 19 amino acids. Looked up from germline, CDR1 is SGHAT and CDR2 is FQNNGV.

This clonotype came up once. This may arise from a read error, as a much more abundant clone is one base away. The CDR3 reads CASNFTTGTKVTQYF. In nucleotides, the CDR3 is TGTGCCAGCAACTTTACGACAGGGACAAAGGTGACCCAGTACTTC. The chain employs TRBV11-2 and TRBJ2-5; 7 bases fit TRBD1. Germline trimming cut 7 bases from V and 7 bases from J; bases unmatched to any gene: 15. Germline V gene data show CDR1 as SGHAT and CDR2 as FQNNGV. The CDR3 spans 15 residues.

Notes on this clonotype: One end of the junction does not line up with germline, which may come from a read error. This chain connects TRBV6-1 to TRBJ2-1, with 9 bases aligning to TRBD1. CDR1 is MNHNS, CDR2 SASEGT, per germline. This CDR3 comprises 18 residues. This CDR3 reads CASSARPPETGGYNEQLF. CDR3 coding DNA: TGTGCCAGCAGTGCCCGCCCCCCCGAGACAGGGGGATACAATGAGCAGTTATTC.

About this clonotype itself: The germline gene is not matched at one end of the junction; a read error may be the cause. This CDR3 is CASNLAESSYEQYF. The CDR3 coding sequence is TGTGCCAGCAACCTGGCGGAGAGTTCCTACGAGCAGTACTTC. The chain recombines TRBV4-1 with TRBJ2-7, with D unresolved. Germline assignment: CDR1 MGHRA and CDR2 YSYEKL. The CDR3 covers 14 residues.

This clonotype was detected many times. The V call is TRBV7-8, the J call TRBJ2-7; D remains ambiguous. The CDR3 loop spans 14 amino acids. V lost 3 bases and J lost 6, with 15 bases in between. CDR1 is SGHVS and CDR2 is FQNEAQ in the germline V gene. CDR3 in amino acids: CASSLQAETGEQYV. CDR3 DNA: TGTGCCAGCAGCTTGCAGGCCGAGACTGGCGAGCAGTACGTC.

With respect to this clonotype: The conserved closing phenylalanine or tryptophan is absent in this CDR3, likely reflecting a read error. The rearrangement links TRBV12-3 or TRBV12-4 to TRBJ2-4; possible D gene TRBD1, 6 bases. With 3 bases removed from V and 8 bases from J, the gap between germline ends came to 11 bases. CDR3 length: 13 amino acids. Written as DNA, the CDR3 is TGTGCCAGCAGTTTGGGACACCCGGACATTCAGTACATC. Encoded protein: CASSLGHPDIQYI.

In the case of this clonotype: At one end, the junction sequence differs from germline, possibly due to a read error. J is TRBJ2-3 and V is TRBV5-4, with D perhaps TRBD1 or TRBD2 (5 bases each). Germline V CDR1 and CDR2: SGHNT, YYREEE (reference sequence). CDR3 length: 15 amino acids. In DNA, the CDR3 is TGTGCCAGCAGTCCATGGGGGAAGATTATGGATACGCAATATTTT. Amino acids: CASSPWGKIMDTQYF.

A note on this clonotype: The conserved phenylalanine or tryptophan normally closing the CDR3 is absent here, so this likely arose from a read error. J is TRBJ2-1 and V is TRBV11-2; 8 bases map to TRBD2. V shed 4 bases, J shed 12 bases, and the junction held 8 bases outside the gene matches. Germline V gene lookup returns CDR1 SGHAT and CDR2 FQNNGV. The CDR3 is 13 residues long. CDR3 sequence: CASSSLTSGLQFL. The CDR3 DNA follows: TGTGCCAGCAGCTCACTTACTAGCGGCCTGCAGTTCCTC.

The rearrangement joins TRBV11-1 to TRBJ2-5; a possible D gene is TRBD2 (5 bases). The CDR3 loop spans 14 amino acids. CDR1 SGHAT and CDR2 FQDESV come from the germline V gene (reference sequence). The CDR3 DNA reads TGTGACAACAGCCCTGAGGGAGCTACGGGGACCCAGTACTTC. Translation: CDNSPEGATGTQYF. The full variable domain, with the rest looked up from reference TRBV11-1 and TRBJ2-5, is EAEVAQSPRYKITEKSQAVAFWCDPISGHATLYWYRQILGQGPELLVQFQDESVVDDSQLPKDRFSAERLKGVDSTLKIQPAELGDSAMYLCDNSPEGATGTQYFGPGTRLLVL.

Concerning this clonotype: The conserved phenylalanine or tryptophan normally closing the CDR3 is absent here, so this likely arose from a read error. No DNA is shown, since the ends of the CDR3 on it are uncertain; the CDR3 is the one TCRdb lists. The V and J genes are TRBV20-1 and TRBJ1-1; the table names TRBD1, a call not compared with the DNA. Looked up from germline, CDR1 is DFQATT and CDR2 is SNEGSKA (reference sequence). The CDR3 length equals 12 residues, ends included. This chain's CDR3 is CSAGGQNTEALL.